A single sample gave rise to the 20 T cell receptor beta chains below, sequenced in a study of naive and memory T cell subsets. Findings and caveats of the study: Naive repertoires, especially CD8, held a few larger clonotypes, possibly memory cells re-expressing CD45RA.

No antigen is known for these receptors. Two oligonucleotides, mixed equimolar, formed the beta constant-region primer covering TRBC1 and TRBC2. The ligated cDNA underwent four PCR rounds using SP2 and nested alpha and beta constant-region primers. MiXCR was run by TCRdb on the UMI-ligation and nested PCR reads, yielding one entry per CDR3 protein. The sample records about 150,000 distinct CDR3 sequences, roughly 22% being singletons. Sequencing was carried out using naive CD4+ T cells from blood. The origin of the receptors is a human donor in good health.

This clonotype was counted at least ten times. The chain links TRBV12-3 or TRBV12-4 to TRBJ2-5; 8 bases line up with TRBD1. V trimming: 3 bases; J trimming: 7 bases; junction bases outside the gene matches: 10. The CDR3 is made up of 15 amino acids. DNA for the CDR3: TGTGCCAGCAGTTTCAGGACAGGGAGGCTGGGGACCCAGTACTTC. Translating it yields CASSFRTGRLGTQYF.

The chain combines TRBV6-5 with TRBJ2-5; D tentatively fits TRBD1 or TRBD2 (5 bases each). Germline V lookup: CDR1 MNHEY, CDR2 SVGAGI. The CDR3 runs to 14 residues. Trimming shortened V by 2 bases and J by 5 bases, and 12 bases separated the two germline ends. The DNA of the CDR3 is TGTGCCAGCAGTTACGGGCAGGGCGGGGAGACCCAGTACTTC. This sequence encodes CASSYGQGGETQYF.

The J gene is TRBJ2-6, the V gene TRBV5-1, with TRBD2 matching 10 bases. The CDR3 length is 18 residues. The germline V gene encodes CDR1 SGHRS and CDR2 YFSETQ. V lost 0 bases to trimming and J lost 1 base; unmatched junction nucleotides: 4. This CDR3 is CASSLVVAGGSGANVLTF. DNA for the CDR3: TGCGCCAGCAGCTTGGTTGTAGCGGGAGGATCTGGGGCCAACGTCCTGACTTTC.

This clonotype was seen once. The chain employs TRBV18 and TRBJ1-4, with a weak D call TRBD1 (5 bases). The ends were cut back, 6 bases at V and 6 bases at J, with 11 bases in the middle. The germline gives CDR1 KGHSH, CDR2 LQKENI. CDR3 length: 13 residues. The CDR3 here is CASSGTPDEKLFF. Written as DNA, the CDR3 is TGTGCCAGCTCTGGGACCCCCGATGAAAAACTGTTTTTT.

This clonotype was found a few times. V is TRBV12-3 or TRBV12-4 and J is TRBJ2-7; D remains unclear. This CDR3 comprises 13 residues. The V end lost 5 bases, the J end lost 4 bases, and 12 bases lay between the germline ends. The CDR3 is CASSPKSSYEQYF. DNA for the CDR3: TGTGCCAGCAGTCCCAAGTCGTCGTACGAGCAGTACTTC.

The CDR3, as DNA: TGTGCCAGCAGTCTGGACAGGGTGGCAGATACGCAGTATTTT. It yields the protein CASSLDRVADTQYF. The chain is built from TRBV28 and TRBJ2-3; 8 positions agree with TRBD1. J lost 4 bases, V lost 5 bases, and 5 bases had no gene match. This CDR3 spans 14 amino acids. Looked up from germline, CDR1 is MDHEN and CDR2 is SYDVKM.

The chain is built from TRBV24-1 and TRBJ2-5; TRBD2 might be the D (6 bases). Trimming took 0 bases from V and 4 from J, leaving 11 bases between them. Germline values: CDR1 KGHDR, CDR2 SFDVKD. The CDR3 has 15 residues. Here the CDR3 reads CATSDLVGGRETQYF. The CDR3 DNA reads TGTGCCACCAGTGATTTGGTGGGGGGTCGAGAGACCCAGTACTTC.

This clonotype has at least ten counts. J is TRBJ2-5 and V is TRBV29-1, with D possibly TRBD1 on 6 matching bases. The CDR3 consists of 12 residues. Germline V gene lookup returns CDR1 SQVTM and CDR2 ANQGSEA. Trimming pared 8 bases from V and 1 base from J, leaving 11 bases between. CDR3 loop: CSIGQTQETQYF. DNA for the CDR3: TGCAGCATCGGACAGACCCAAGAGACCCAGTACTTC. The variable domain in full, completed from reference TRBV29-1 and TRBJ2-5, reads SAVISQKPSRDICQRGTSLTIQCQVDSQVTMMFWYRQQPGQSLTLIATANQGSEATYESGFVIDKFPISRPNLTFSTLTVSNMSPEDSSIYLCSIGQTQETQYFGPGTRLLVL.

The gene calls are TRBV15 and TRBJ1-1; D is ambiguous. CDR1 is LNHNV, CDR2 YYDKDF, per germline (reference sequence). Trimming left V 1 base short and J 3 bases short, with 15 bases between. The CDR3 extends over 16 amino acids. Here the CDR3 reads CATSRGGLGSDTEAFF. The CDR3 region has the DNA TGTGCCACCAGCAGAGGTGGCTTGGGGAGCGACACTGAAGCTTTCTTT.

This clonotype came up a few times. This sequence joins TRBV28 and TRBJ1-5, with 7 bases aligning to TRBD1. V trimming: 5 bases; J trimming: 0 bases; junction bases outside the gene matches: 4. CDR1 and CDR2 from the germline V gene are MDHEN and SYDVKM. This CDR3 is 15 amino acids long. The CDR3 nucleotides read TGTGCCAGCAGTAAGTGGACAGGTAGCAATCAGCCCCAGCATTTT. Translation gives CASSKWTGSNQPQHF.

This clonotype appeared a few times. J is TRBJ2-7 and V is TRBV20-1; 7 nucleotides line up with TRBD2. V dropped 0 bases and J dropped 3; count of bases not matched to a gene: 5. CDR3 length: 14 residues. Germline CDR1 is DFQATT and CDR2 is SNEGSKA (reference sequence). The CDR3 here is CSARDPRTSYEQYF. CDR3 bases: TGCAGTGCTAGAGATCCGAGGACTAGCTACGAGCAGTACTTC.

The chain couples TRBV28 to TRBJ2-7; 7 bases fit TRBD2. This CDR3 is built from 16 residues. CDR1 and CDR2 from the germline V gene are MDHEN and SYDVKM. Trimming cost V 5 bases and J 3 bases; bases outside gene matches: 13. The CDR3 loop reads CASSPNGPSGVYEQYF. In DNA, the CDR3 is TGTGCCAGCAGTCCTAATGGTCCTAGCGGAGTCTACGAGCAGTACTTC.

The rearrangement links TRBV28 to TRBJ2-1, with TRBD2 identical over 7 bases. The CDR3 consists of 14 residues. In germline, CDR1 is MDHEN, CDR2 SYDVKM. Germline trimming cut 8 bases from V and 2 bases from J; bases unmatched to any gene: 6. The CDR3 bases are TGTGCCAGCGGTCTAGCGGCCGCCTACAATGAGCAGTTCTTC. It is translated as CASGLAAAYNEQFF.

The gene calls are TRBV20-1 and TRBJ2-7, with D perhaps matching TRBD1 (5 bases). CDR1 is DFQATT, CDR2 SNEGSKA, per germline (reference sequence). The CDR3 is 11 residues long. V was clipped by 3 bases and J by 6 bases, with 9 bases between them. DNA for the CDR3: TGCAGTGCTAGGACAGTTGGCGAGCAGTACTTC. This translates into CSARTVGEQYF.

The chain links TRBV5-1 to TRBJ2-7; 8 bases are a match to TRBD2. The J segment lost 4 bases and the V segment lost 2 bases, leaving 5 bases of the junction unmatched. Germline CDR1 SGHRS, CDR2 YFSETQ. This CDR3 comprises 14 residues. The CDR3 here is CASSFIGGGYEQYF. The CDR3 DNA follows: TGCGCCAGCAGCTTCATCGGGGGGGGGTACGAGCAGTACTTC.

This clonotype was recorded a few times. This rearrangement joins TRBV3-1 to TRBJ2-1; 11 bases match TRBD2. This CDR3 region has 19 residues. V lost 5 bases, J lost 5 bases, and 17 bases stayed unmatched. In germline, CDR1 is LGHDT, CDR2 YNNKEL (reference sequence). CDR3 in DNA: TGTGCCAGCAGCAGCCCCGGGACTAGCGGCCTAAGGGGACACAATGAGCAGTTCTTC. It encodes CASSSPGTSGLRGHNEQFF.

The genes are TRBV7-8 and TRBJ2-7; 7 bases agree with TRBD1. The CDR3 totals 15 residues. V was pared by 5 bases and J by 3 bases, with 10 bases of the junction left unmatched. Germline V gene lookup returns CDR1 SGHVS and CDR2 FQNEAQ. The CDR3 DNA sequence: TGTGCCAGCAGCCCCCACAGGGGCTCGGTCTACGAGCAGTACTTC. This encodes CASSPHRGSVYEQYF.

J is TRBJ2-5 and V is TRBV7-2; 9 bases fit TRBD2. With 4 bases clipped from V and 0 bases from J, the junction kept 12 bases outside the gene matches. The germline gives CDR1 SGHTA, CDR2 FQGNSA. This CDR3 has 18 residues. CDR3 in amino acids: CASSSPGASGNHQETQYF. The CDR3 DNA follows: TGTGCCAGCAGCTCCCCCGGGGCTAGCGGGAACCACCAAGAGACCCAGTACTTC.

This clonotype occurred many times. The chain couples TRBV5-1 to TRBJ2-7; D possibly corresponds to TRBD1 (5 bases). The CDR3 is made up of 12 amino acids. The germline gives CDR1 SGHRS, CDR2 YFSETQ. Trimming took 0 bases from V and 4 from J, leaving 5 bases between them. The CDR3 region is CASSLEGYEQYF. In DNA form, the CDR3 reads TGCGCCAGCAGCTTGGAGGGGTACGAGCAGTACTTC.

This clonotype turned up a few times. CDR3 nucleotides: TGTGCCAGCAGTGAAATCCCCCACAGGGTCGAGCAGTACTTC. It codes for CASSEIPHRVEQYF. This chain links TRBV6-1 with TRBJ2-7, with D perhaps TRBD1 (6 bases). CDR1 MNHNS and CDR2 SASEGT come from the germline V gene. The V end was cut by 2 bases, the J end by 6 bases, with 14 bases between. This CDR3 is built from 14 residues.